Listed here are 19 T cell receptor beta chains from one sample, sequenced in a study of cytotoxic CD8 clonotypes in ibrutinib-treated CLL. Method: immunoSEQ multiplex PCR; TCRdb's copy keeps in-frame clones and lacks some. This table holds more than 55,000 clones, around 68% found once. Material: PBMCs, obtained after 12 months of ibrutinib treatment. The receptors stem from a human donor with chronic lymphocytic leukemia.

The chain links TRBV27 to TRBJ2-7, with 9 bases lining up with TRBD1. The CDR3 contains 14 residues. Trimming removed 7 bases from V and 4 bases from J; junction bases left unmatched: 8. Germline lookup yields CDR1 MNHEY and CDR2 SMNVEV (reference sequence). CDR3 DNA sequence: TGTGCCAGCAAAAACAGGGGGCTGGAATACGAGCAGTACTTC. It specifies CASKNRGLEYEQYF.

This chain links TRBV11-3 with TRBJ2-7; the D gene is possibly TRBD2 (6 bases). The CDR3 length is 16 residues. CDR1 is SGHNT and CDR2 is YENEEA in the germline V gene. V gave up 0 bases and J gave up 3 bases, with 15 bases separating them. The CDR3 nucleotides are TGTGCCAGCAGCTTAGATGAATGGGGGGAATACTACGAGCAGTACTTC. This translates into CASSLDEWGEYYEQYF.

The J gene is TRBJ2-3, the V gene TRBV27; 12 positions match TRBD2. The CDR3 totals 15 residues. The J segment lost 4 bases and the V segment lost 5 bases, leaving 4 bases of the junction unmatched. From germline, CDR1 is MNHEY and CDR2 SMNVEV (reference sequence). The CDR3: CASSRLAGGADTQYF. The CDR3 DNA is TGTGCCAGCAGTCGTCTAGCGGGAGGGGCAGATACGCAGTATTTT.

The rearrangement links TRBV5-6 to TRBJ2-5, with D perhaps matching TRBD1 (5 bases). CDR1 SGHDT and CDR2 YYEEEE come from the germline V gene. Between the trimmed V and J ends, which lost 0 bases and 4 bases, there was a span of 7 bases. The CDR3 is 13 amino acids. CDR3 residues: CASSLGQGETQYF. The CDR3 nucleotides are TGTGCCAGCAGCTTGGGGCAGGGAGAGACCCAGTACTTC.

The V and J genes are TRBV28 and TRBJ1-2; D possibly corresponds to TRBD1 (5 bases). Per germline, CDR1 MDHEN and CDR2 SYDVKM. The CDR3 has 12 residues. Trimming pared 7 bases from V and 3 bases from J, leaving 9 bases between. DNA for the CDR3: TGTGCCAGCATGGGGACCCACTATGGCTACACCTTC. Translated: CASMGTHYGYTF.

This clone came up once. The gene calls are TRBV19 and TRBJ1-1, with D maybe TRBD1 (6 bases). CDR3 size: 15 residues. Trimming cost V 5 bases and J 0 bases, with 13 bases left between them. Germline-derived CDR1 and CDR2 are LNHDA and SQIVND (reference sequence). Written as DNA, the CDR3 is TGTGCCAGTAGTGCTCGGACAGAAGTGAACACTGAAGCTTTCTTT. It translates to CASSARTEVNTEAFF. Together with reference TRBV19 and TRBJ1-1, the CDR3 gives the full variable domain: DGGITQSPKYLFRKEGQNVTLSCEQNLNHDAMYWYRQDPGQGLRLIYYSQIVNDFQKGDIAEGYSVSREKKESFPLTVTSAQKNPTAFYLCASSARTEVNTEAFFGQGTRLTVV.

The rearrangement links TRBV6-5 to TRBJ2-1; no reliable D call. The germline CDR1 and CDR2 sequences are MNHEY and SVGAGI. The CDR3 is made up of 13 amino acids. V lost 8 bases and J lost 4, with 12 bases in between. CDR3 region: CASALTLYNEQFF. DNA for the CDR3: TGTGCCAGCGCTCTCACCTTGTACAATGAGCAGTTCTTC.

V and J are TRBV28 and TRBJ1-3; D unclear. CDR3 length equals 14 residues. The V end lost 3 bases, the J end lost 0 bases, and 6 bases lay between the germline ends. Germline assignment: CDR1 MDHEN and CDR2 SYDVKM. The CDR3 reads CASSLGFSGNTIYF. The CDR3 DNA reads TGTGCCAGCAGTTTGGGATTCTCTGGAAACACCATATATTTT. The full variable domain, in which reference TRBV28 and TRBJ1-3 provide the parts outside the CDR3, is DVKVTQSSRYLVKRTGEKVFLECVQDMDHENMFWYRQDPGLGLRLIYFSYDVKMKEKGDIPEGYSVSREKKERFSLILESASTNQTSMYLCASSLGFSGNTIYFGEGSWLTVV.

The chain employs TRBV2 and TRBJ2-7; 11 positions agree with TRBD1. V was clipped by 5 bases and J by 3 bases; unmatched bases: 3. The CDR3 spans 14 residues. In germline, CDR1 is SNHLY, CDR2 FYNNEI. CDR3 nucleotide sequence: TGTGCCAGCAGTTGGGACAGGGGGGACTACGAGCAGTACTTC. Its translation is CASSWDRGDYEQYF.

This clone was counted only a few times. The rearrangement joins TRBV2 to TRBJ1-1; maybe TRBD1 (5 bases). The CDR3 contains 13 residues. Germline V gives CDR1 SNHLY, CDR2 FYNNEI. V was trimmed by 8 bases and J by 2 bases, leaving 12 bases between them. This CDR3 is CASQWGPNTEAFF. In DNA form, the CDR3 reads TGTGCCAGCCAATGGGGACCAAACACTGAAGCTTTCTTT.

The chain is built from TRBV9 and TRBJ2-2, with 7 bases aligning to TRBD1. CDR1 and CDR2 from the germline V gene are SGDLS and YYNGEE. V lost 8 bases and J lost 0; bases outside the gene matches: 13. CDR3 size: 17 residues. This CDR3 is CASDFNPGTANTGELFF. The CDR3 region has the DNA TGTGCCAGTGACTTTAACCCCGGGACAGCGAACACCGGGGAGCTGTTTTTT.

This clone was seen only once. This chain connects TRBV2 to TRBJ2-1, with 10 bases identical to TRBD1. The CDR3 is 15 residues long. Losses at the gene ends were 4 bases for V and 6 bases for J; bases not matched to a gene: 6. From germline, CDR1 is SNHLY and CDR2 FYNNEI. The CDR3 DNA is TGTGCCAGCAGTGGAGGTGACAGGGGGCTCAATGAGCAGTTCTTC. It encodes CASSGGDRGLNEQFF.

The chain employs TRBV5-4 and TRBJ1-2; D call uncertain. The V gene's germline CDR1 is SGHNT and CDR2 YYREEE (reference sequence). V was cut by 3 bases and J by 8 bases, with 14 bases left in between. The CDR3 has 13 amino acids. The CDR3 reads CASSYISGEGYTF. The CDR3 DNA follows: TGTGCCAGCAGCTATATTTCCGGCGAGGGCTACACCTTC. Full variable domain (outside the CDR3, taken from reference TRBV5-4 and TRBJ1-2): ETGVTQSPTHLIKTRGQQVTLRCSSQSGHNTVSWYQQALGQGPQFIFQYYREEENGRGNFPPRFSGLQFPNYSSELNVNALELDDSALYLCASSYISGEGYTFGSGTRLTVV.

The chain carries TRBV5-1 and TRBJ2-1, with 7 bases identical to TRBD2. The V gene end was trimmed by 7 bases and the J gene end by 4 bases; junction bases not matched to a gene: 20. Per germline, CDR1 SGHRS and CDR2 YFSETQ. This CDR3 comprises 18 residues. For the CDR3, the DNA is TGCGCCAGCTCCCTTCCTCTGGGCGGGAGATCCGGGTACAATGAGCAGTTCTTC. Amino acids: CASSLPLGGRSGYNEQFF. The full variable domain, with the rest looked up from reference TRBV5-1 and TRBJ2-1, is KAGVTQTPRYLIKTRGQQVTLSCSPISGHRSVSWYQQTPGQGLQFLFEYFSETQRNKGNFPGRFSGRQFSNSRSEMNVSTLELGDSALYLCASSLPLGGRSGYNEQFFGPGTRLTVL.

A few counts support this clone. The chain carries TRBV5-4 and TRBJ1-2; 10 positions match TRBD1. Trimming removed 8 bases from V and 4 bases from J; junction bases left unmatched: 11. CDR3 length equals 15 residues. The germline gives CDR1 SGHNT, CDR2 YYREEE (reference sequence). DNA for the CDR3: TGTGCCAGTACCTTGGCGGGACAGGGGCCCTATGGCTACACCTTC. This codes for CASTLAGQGPYGYTF.

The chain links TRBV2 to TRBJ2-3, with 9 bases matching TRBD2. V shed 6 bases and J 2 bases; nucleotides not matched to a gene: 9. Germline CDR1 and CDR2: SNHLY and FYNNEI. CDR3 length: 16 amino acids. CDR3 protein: CASSGPGLAPTDTQYF. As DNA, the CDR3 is TGTGCCAGCAGCGGCCCGGGACTAGCCCCCACAGATACGCAGTATTTT.

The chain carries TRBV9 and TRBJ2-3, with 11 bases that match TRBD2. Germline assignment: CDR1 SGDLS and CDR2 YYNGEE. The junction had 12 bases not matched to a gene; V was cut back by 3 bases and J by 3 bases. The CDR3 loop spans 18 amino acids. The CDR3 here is CASSEGVGASGRTDTQYF. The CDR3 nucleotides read TGTGCCAGCAGCGAGGGGGTTGGGGCTAGCGGGAGGACAGATACGCAGTATTTT.

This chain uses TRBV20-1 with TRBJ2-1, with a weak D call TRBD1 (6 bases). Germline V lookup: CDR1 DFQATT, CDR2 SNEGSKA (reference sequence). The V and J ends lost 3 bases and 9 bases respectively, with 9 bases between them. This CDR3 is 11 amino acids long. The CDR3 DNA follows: TGCAGTGCTAGTACAGGGCCTGAGCAGTTCTTC. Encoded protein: CSASTGPEQFF.

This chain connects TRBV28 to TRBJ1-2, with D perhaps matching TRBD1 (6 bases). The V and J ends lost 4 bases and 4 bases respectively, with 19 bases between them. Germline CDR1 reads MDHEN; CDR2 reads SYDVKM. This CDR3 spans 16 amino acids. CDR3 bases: TGTGCCAGCAGTTCCACGTCCAGTAAGGGGGTCTATGGCTACACCTTC. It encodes CASSSTSSKGVYGYTF.